The next 3 T cell receptor beta chains were all read from a single sample in a study of blood T cell repertoires in COVID-19. Repertoires were generated with immunoSEQ multiplex PCR, while TCRdb's copy carries only in-frame clones and drops some. The repertoire consists of fewer than 70,000 clones, with 60% to 85% occurring once and the leading ten covering approximately 4.9%. The sequenced sample was peripheral blood. The source of these receptors is a human donor in a cohort sampled during active COVID-19.

In its sample, this clone was seen a few times. This chain connects TRBV14 to TRBJ2-1; 14 bases map to TRBD2. This CDR3 region has 20 residues. Losses at the gene ends were 0 bases for V and 1 base for J; bases not matched to a gene: 8. Per germline, CDR1 SGHDN and CDR2 FVKESK. Written as DNA, the CDR3 is TGTGCCAGCAGCCAAGATCCAGGGACTAGCGGGAGTTTTTCCTACAATGAGCAGTTCTTC. Protein product: CASSQDPGTSGSFSYNEQFF.

The CDR3 region is CASSSPGQGEGDEKLFF. DNA for the CDR3: TGTGCCAGTAGTTCTCCGGGACAGGGAGAGGGCGATGAAAAACTGTTTTTT. The V call is TRBV19, the J call TRBJ1-4, with TRBD1 matching over 9 bases. The CDR3 extends over 17 amino acids. Germline assignment: CDR1 LNHDA and CDR2 SQIVND (reference sequence). V was clipped by 5 bases and J by 6 bases; unmatched bases: 13.

The chain joins TRBV10-3 to TRBJ2-7; a possible D gene is TRBD1 (6 bases). The CDR3 runs 14 residues. V was cut by 4 bases and J by 6 bases, with 16 bases left in between. Per germline, CDR1 ENHRY and CDR2 SYGVKD. The CDR3 is CAISGNPTGSEQYF. The DNA of the CDR3 is TGTGCCATCAGTGGAAACCCTACAGGGTCCGAGCAGTACTTC.